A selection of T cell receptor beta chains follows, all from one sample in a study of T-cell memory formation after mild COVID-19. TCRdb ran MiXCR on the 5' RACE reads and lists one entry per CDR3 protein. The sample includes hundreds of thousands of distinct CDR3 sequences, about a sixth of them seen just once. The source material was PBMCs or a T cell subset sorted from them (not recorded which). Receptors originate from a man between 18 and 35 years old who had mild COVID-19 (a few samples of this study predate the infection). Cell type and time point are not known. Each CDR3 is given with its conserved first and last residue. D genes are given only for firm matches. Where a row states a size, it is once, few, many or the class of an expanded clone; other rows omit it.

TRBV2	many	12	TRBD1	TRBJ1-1	TGTGCCAGCAGTGAGGGACAGACTGAAGCTTTCTTT	CASSEGQTEAFF
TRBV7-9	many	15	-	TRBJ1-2	TGTGCCAGCAGCTTAGGGGCAGGATCTGACTATGGCTACACCTTC	CASSLGAGSDYGYTF
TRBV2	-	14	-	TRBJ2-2	TGTGCCACCCGGGGTGACTTCAACACCGGGGAGCTGTTTTTT	CATRGDFNTGELFF
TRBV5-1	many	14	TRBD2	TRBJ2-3	TGCGCCAGCAGCCGACTAGCGGGGGCAGATACGCAGTATTTT	CASSRLAGADTQYF
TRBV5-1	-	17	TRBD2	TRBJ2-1	TGCGCCAGCAGTACCCCTGCGGGGACTAGCTCCTACAATGAGCAGTTCTTC	CASSTPAGTSSYNEQFF
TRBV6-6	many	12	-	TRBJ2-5	TGTGCCAGCGGAGGGGCTCAAGAGACCCAGTACTTC	CASGGAQETQYF
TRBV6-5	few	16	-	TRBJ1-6	TGTGCCAGCAGTTACATGTATGCCGGGGGTAATTCACCCCTCCACTTT	CASSYMYAGGNSPLHF
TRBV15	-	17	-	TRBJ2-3	TGTGCCACCAGCAGAGATTTCCGAGAAACTAGCACAGATACGCAGTATTTT	CATSRDFRETSTDTQYF
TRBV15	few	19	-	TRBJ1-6	TGTGCCACCAGCAGAGATTGGGCTCAACAGGGACTACGGAATTCACCCCTCCACTTT	CATSRDWAQQGLRNSPLHF
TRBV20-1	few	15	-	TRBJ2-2	TGCAGTGCCAAAGAGGGGGGCAGAACCACCGGGGAGCTGTTTTTT	CSAKEGGRTTGELFF